This TCR beta chain derives from a study of cytomegalovirus exposure and HLA in healthy donors. Study-wide background: Of some 400 genotyped donors, about 80% clustered with self-reported Caucasian donors. Findings of the study overall: A list of around 150 TCR beta chains associated with cytomegalovirus was given. Many donors shared some public TCRs, even though most TCR sequences were rare.

Both 60 Vbeta primers and 13 Jbeta primers went into the PCR. Assay: immunoSEQ multiplex PCR; the TCRdb copy retains only in-frame clones and omits some. The sample totals 100,000 to 150,000 clones. About this clone: What it recognizes is unknown.

The CDR3 has 15 amino acids. The V gene's germline CDR1 is SGDLS and CDR2 YYNGEE. With V trimmed by 4 bases and J by 8 bases, 8 bases remained unmatched. This receptor was taken from a middle-aged woman in good health and CMV-seronegative. The source material was PBMCs. This chain connects TRBV9 to TRBJ2-3, with TRBD2 matching 12 bases. CDR3 loop: CASSNPSGGAVTQYF. The CDR3 region has the DNA TGTGCCAGCAGCAACCCTAGCGGGGGGGCGGTTACGCAGTATTTT.